This is a list of T cell receptor beta chains from one sample in a study of blood T cell repertoires in COVID-19. Sequencing used immunoSEQ multiplex PCR; TCRdb keeps in-frame clones, though not all of them. This repertoire shows tens of thousands of clones, around 85% found once; its top ten account for about 4.1%. The sequencing sample was made of peripheral blood. These receptors all stem from a man in his fifties or sixties with acute or convalescent COVID-19. Both conserved end residues are part of each CDR3. The D gene is left open where the match is weak. A clone size is listed for some rows: how often the clone was seen (once, few, many), or a class if it is expanded.

D,J,length,V,size,DNA,CDR3
-,TRBJ2-7,15,TRBV28,-,TGTGCCAGCAGTATAACAGGCTTTCGGCCCTACGAGCAGTACTTC,CASSITGFRPYEQYF
-,TRBJ1-2,15,TRBV6-1,-,TGTGCCAGCAGACAAAACGGGAACAATAACTATGGCTACACCTTC,CASRQNGNNNYGYTF
-,TRBJ2-3,16,TRBV6-5,-,TGTGCCAGCAGTTACTCGGGGGGAGGTGGCACAGATACGCAGTATTTT,CASSYSGGGGTDTQYF
TRBD2,TRBJ2-7,15,TRBV5-4,-,TGTGCCAGCAGCTTGGGGGGACTAGAAAGGTACGAGCAGTACTTC,CASSLGGLERYEQYF
-,TRBJ1-1,14,TRBV14,-,TGTGCCAGCAGCCAAGTCGGCAGGGGCTCTGAAGCTTTCTTT,CASSQVGRGSEAFF
-,TRBJ1-1,15,TRBV30,-,TGTGCCTGGAGTGGGGAACTGAGTGGGGCAGGGGAGGGTTTCTTT,CAWSGELSGAGEGFF
-,TRBJ1-6,13,TRBV30,once,TGTGCCTGGAGTGGGCCTCGTAATTCACCCCTCCACTTT,CAWSGPRNSPLHF
TRBD2,TRBJ2-5,17,TRBV7-9,-,TGTGCCAGCAGCTCTCAGGAGGGCGGGGGGGCGTCGGAGACCCAGTACTTC,CASSSQEGGGASETQYF
-,TRBJ2-2,16,TRBV11-2,-,TGTGCCAGCAGCTCAGCCCCCCTGTGGGCCACCGGGGAGCTGTTTTTT,CASSSAPLWATGELFF
TRBD2,TRBJ2-1,15,TRBV2,-,TGTGCCAGCAGAGCCCTAGCGGGAGACTACAATGAGCAGTTCTTC,CASRALAGDYNEQFF
-,TRBJ2-2,14,TRBV7-2,-,TGTGCCAGCAGCTCCAGGATGAACACCGGGGAGCTGTTTTTT,CASSSRMNTGELFF
-,TRBJ2-1,14,TRBV5-6,-,TGTGCCAGCAGCCTCCCCTATTTCGTGGATGAGCAGTTCTTC,CASSLPYFVDEQFF
-,TRBJ1-5,13,TRBV6-1,-,TGTGCCAGCAGTGAAGCAGGGGATCAGCCCCAGCATTTT,CASSEAGDQPQHF
-,TRBJ1-2,15,TRBV5-1,-,TGCGCCAGCAGAGTACAGGCCGATTCTAACTATGGCTACACCTTC,CASRVQADSNYGYTF
-,TRBJ2-5,14,TRBV7-2,-,TGTGCCAGCAGCCGTGGGACTGCCCAAGAGACCCAGTACTTC,CASSRGTAQETQYF
TRBD1,TRBJ1-3,14,TRBV28,few,TGTGCCAGCGGCACCAGGGGGCCTGGAAACACCATATATTTT,CASGTRGPGNTIYF
-,TRBJ1-5,15,TRBV21-1,-,TGTGCCAGCAGCAAAGGACAGGTCCGCAATCAGCCCCAGCATTTT,CASSKGQVRNQPQHF
TRBD1,TRBJ2-7,14,TRBV19,-,TGTGCCAGTAGTGCCGGGACAGGGTCGTGGGAGCAGTACTTC,CASSAGTGSWEQYF
-,TRBJ1-2,14,TRBV5-1,-,TGCGCCAGCAGCTTGGGGTCAGGGGCAGAGGGCTACACCTTC,CASSLGSGAEGYTF
TRBD2,TRBJ2-1,16,TRBV13,-,TGTGCCAGCAGCCGCCTGACTAGCGGGAGTGCTAATGAGCAGTTCTTC,CASSRLTSGSANEQFF
-,TRBJ2-3,14,TRBV20-1,-,TGCAGTGCTAGTAGCGCCCAGCGCGCAGATACGCAGTATTTT,CSASSAQRADTQYF
TRBD2,TRBJ2-1,15,TRBV27,-,TGTGCCAGCAGTTTCACTAGCGGGAGGGGAAATGAGCAGTTCTTC,CASSFTSGRGNEQFF
-,TRBJ1-4,16,TRBV5-6,-,TGTGCCAGCAGCTTTTGGGAGATCACAACTAATGAAAAACTGTTTTTT,CASSFWEITTNEKLFF
TRBD2,TRBJ2-1,16,TRBV3-1/TRBV3-2,-,TGTGCCAGCAGCCAATATAGCGGGGGGAACCACAATGAGCAGTTCTTC,CASSQYSGGNHNEQFF
TRBD2,TRBJ2-1,15,TRBV4-2,-,TGTGCCAGCAGTCAGGGACTAGCGGGTTACAATGAGCAGTTCTTC,CASSQGLAGYNEQFF
-,TRBJ2-7,10,TRBV30,-,TGTGCCGGTGGAGGATTCGGGCAGTACTTC,CAGGGFGQYF
-,TRBJ2-2,15,TRBV28,-,TGTGCCAGCAAACCGGGACACCTGAGCACCGGGGAGCTGTTTTTT,CASKPGHLSTGELFF
-,TRBJ1-1,12,TRBV6-5,-,TGTGCCAGCAGCCGCGTCGGGGGACAAGCTTTCTTT,CASSRVGGQAFF
-,TRBJ2-5,13,TRBV12-3/TRBV12-4,-,TGTGCCAGCAGTCGGACTGGGGGAGGGACCCAGTACTTC,CASSRTGGGTQYF
-,TRBJ2-5,17,TRBV6-1,-,TGTGCCAGCAGTGAGAGGTTTCCTAGCGTCTCGGGTGAGACCCAGTACTTC,CASSERFPSVSGETQYF
-,TRBJ1-5,13,TRBV12-3/TRBV12-4,-,TGTGCCAGCAGTTTGGGGGAGGGAGGGCCCCAGCATTTT,CASSLGEGGPQHF
TRBD2,TRBJ2-1,16,TRBV5-1,-,TGCGCCAGCAGCTCCCTGACTAGCGGGAGTTACAATGAGCAGTTCTTC,CASSSLTSGSYNEQFF
-,TRBJ1-1,15,TRBV27,-,TGTGCCAGCAGTTTAACCCGGACAACCAACACTGAAGCTTTCTTT,CASSLTRTTNTEAFF
-,TRBJ1-2,15,TRBV7-3,-,TGTGCCAGCAGCTTAACGCCCACAGGGCTAGATGGCTACACCTTC,CASSLTPTGLDGYTF
-,TRBJ2-7,14,TRBV7-3,-,TGTGCCCCACTGGGGGGTAGAAGCTCCTACGAGCAGTACTTC,CAPLGGRSSYEQYF
TRBD1,TRBJ1-2,13,TRBV6-5,once,TGTGCCAGCAGCCGGGACAGGGCGTCTGGCTACACCTTC,CASSRDRASGYTF
-,TRBJ2-1,14,TRBV9,-,TGTGCCAGCAGCGTAGTCGGGGGAACCAATGAGCAGTTCTTC,CASSVVGGTNEQFF
TRBD2,TRBJ2-3,15,TRBV19,-,TGTGCCAGTAGAAGCGGGGAAGGGAGGCAAGATACGCAGTATTTT,CASRSGEGRQDTQYF
-,TRBJ1-2,12,TRBV30,-,TGTGCCTGGAGAGGAGGAAGCTATGGCTACACCTTC,CAWRGGSYGYTF
TRBD1,TRBJ2-7,14,TRBV5-1,-,TGCGCCAGCAGCCCCGGACAGGGAGCCTACGAGCAGTACTTC,CASSPGQGAYEQYF
-,TRBJ2-3,12,TRBV6-2/TRBV6-3,few,TGTGCCAGCAGCTTCAGTACAGATACGCAGTATTTT,CASSFSTDTQYF